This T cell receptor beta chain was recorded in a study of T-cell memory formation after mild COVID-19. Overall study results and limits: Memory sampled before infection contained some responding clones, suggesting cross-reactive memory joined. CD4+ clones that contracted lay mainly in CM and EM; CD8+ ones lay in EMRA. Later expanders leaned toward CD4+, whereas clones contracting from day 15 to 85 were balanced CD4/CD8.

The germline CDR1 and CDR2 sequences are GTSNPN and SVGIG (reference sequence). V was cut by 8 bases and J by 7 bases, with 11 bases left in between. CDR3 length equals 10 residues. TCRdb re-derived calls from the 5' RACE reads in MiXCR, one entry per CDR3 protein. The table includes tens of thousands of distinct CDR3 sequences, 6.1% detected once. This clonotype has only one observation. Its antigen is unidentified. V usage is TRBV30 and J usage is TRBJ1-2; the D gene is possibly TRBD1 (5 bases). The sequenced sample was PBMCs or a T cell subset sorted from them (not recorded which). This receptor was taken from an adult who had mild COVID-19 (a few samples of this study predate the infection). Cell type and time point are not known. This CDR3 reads CAGYRTGYTF. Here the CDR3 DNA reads TGTGCCGGATACAGGACTGGCTACACCTTC.